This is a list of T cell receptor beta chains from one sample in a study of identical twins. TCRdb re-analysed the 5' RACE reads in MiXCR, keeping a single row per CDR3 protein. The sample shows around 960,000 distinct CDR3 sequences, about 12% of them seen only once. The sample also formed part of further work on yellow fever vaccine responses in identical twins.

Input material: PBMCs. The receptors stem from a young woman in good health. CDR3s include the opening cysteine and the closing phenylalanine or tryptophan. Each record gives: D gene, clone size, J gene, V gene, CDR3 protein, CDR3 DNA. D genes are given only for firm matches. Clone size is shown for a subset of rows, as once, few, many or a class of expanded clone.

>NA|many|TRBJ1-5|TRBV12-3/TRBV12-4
CASSFNVGQPQHF
TGTGCCAGCAGTTTTAATGTGGGTCAGCCCCAGCATTTT
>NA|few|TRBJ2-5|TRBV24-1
CATSERGRRETQYF
TGTGCCACCAGTGAAAGGGGAAGGAGAGAGACCCAGTACTTC
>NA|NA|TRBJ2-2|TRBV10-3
CATRGWGAGGVAGELFF
TGTGCCACCAGGGGTTGGGGGGCAGGGGGAGTCGCCGGGGAGCTGTTTTTT
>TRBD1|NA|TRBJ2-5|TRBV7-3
CASSQKGQGGRQETQYF
TGTGCCAGCAGCCAGAAGGGACAGGGTGGGCGACAAGAGACCCAGTACTTC
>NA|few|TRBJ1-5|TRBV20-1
CSAREVGNQPQHF
TGCAGTGCTAGGGAGGTAGGGAATCAGCCCCAGCATTTT
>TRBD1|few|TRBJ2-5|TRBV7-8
CASSSGQGFVETQYF
TGTGCCAGCAGCTCTGGACAGGGATTTGTGGAGACCCAGTACTTC
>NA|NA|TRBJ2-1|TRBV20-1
CSARDPLATYYNEQFF
TGCAGTGCTAGAGATCCCCTAGCGACCTACTACAATGAGCAGTTCTTC
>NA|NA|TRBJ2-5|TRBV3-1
CASSQDGTPIQETQYF
TGTGCCAGCAGCCAAGACGGGACGCCGATTCAAGAGACCCAGTACTTC
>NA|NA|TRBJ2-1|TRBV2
CASSEGVPLNEQFF
TGTGCCAGCAGTGAAGGGGTACCTCTTAATGAGCAGTTCTTC
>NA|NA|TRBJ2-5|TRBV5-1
CASSLYRAQETQYF
TGCGCCAGCAGCTTGTACAGGGCCCAAGAGACCCAGTACTTC
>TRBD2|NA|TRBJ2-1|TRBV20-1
CSASPHSSGRGYNEQFF
TGCAGTGCTAGCCCCCATAGTAGCGGGAGAGGGTACAATGAGCAGTTCTTC
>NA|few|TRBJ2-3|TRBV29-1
CSVRTNTDTQYF
TGCAGCGTTCGGACAAACACAGATACGCAGTATTTT
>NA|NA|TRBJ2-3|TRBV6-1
CASSTQGFTDTQYF
TGTGCCAGCAGTACCCAGGGATTCACAGATACGCAGTATTTT
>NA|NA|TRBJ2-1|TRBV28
CASSQLAHNEQFF
TGTGCCAGCAGCCAACTAGCCCACAATGAGCAGTTCTTC
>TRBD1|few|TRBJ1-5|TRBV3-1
CASSQADRGYSNQPQHF
TGTGCCAGCAGCCAAGCTGACAGGGGATATAGCAATCAGCCCCAGCATTTT
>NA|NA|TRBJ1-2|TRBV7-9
CASSLSPKGSGYTF
TGTGCCAGCAGCTTAAGCCCGAAAGGGAGTGGCTACACCTTC
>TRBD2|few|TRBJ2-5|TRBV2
CASSPFSGREQETQYF
TGTGCCAGCAGTCCTTTTAGCGGGAGAGAACAAGAGACCCAGTACTTC
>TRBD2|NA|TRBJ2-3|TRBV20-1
CSAGLAGAGDTQYF
TGCAGTGCAGGACTAGCGGGAGCCGGGGATACGCAGTATTTT
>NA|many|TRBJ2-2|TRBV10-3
CAISGVRGNTGELFF
TGTGCCATCAGTGGCGTCAGGGGGAACACCGGGGAGCTGTTTTTT
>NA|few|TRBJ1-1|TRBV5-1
CASSLGALTNAFF
TGCGCCAGCAGCTTGGGGGCTCTGACAAACGCTTTCTTT
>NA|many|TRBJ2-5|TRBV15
CATSRDNRRIQETQYF
TGTGCCACCAGCAGAGATAACAGGCGAATCCAAGAGACCCAGTACTTC
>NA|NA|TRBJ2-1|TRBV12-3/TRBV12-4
CASSLRASDYNEQFF
TGTGCCAGCAGTTTAAGGGCTAGCGACTACAATGAGCAGTTCTTC
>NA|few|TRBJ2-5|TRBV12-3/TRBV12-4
CASRRRAGLQETQYF
TGTGCCAGCAGGCGTAGGGCGGGCCTCCAAGAGACCCAGTACTTC
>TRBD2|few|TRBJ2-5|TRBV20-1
CSATVTSGGAQETQYF
TGCAGTGCTACCGTGACTAGCGGGGGGGCCCAAGAGACCCAGTACTTC
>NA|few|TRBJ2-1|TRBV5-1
CASSIAHESYNEQFF
TGCGCCAGCAGCATCGCCCATGAAAGTTACAATGAGCAGTTCTTC
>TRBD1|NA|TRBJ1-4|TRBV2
CASSGYDRVGEKLFF
TGTGCCAGCAGTGGGTATGACAGGGTAGGGGAAAAACTGTTTTTT
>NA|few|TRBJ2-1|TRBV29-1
CSPRCPGEGYNEQFF
TGCAGCCCGAGGTGTCCGGGAGAGGGCTACAATGAGCAGTTCTTC
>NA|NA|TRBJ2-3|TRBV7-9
CASSFGGDFQDTQYF
TGTGCCAGCAGCTTTGGGGGAGACTTTCAAGATACGCAGTATTTT
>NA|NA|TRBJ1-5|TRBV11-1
CASSLVGGNRGYSNQPQHF
TGTGCCAGCAGCTTAGTTGGAGGGAACCGAGGATATAGCAATCAGCCCCAGCATTTT
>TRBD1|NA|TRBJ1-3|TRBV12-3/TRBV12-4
CASSRNWDRGAIYF
TGTGCCAGCAGTAGAAATTGGGACAGGGGAGCCATATATTTT
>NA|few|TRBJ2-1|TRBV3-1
CASSYEPGGPMGNEQFF
TGTGCCAGCAGCTACGAGCCCGGGGGGCCAATGGGCAATGAGCAGTTCTTC
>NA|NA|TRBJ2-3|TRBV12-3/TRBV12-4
CASSFRDDTDTQYF
TGTGCCAGCAGTTTTAGGGACGACACAGATACGCAGTATTTT
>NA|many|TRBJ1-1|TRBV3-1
CASSQANTEAFF
TGCGCCAGCAGCCAGGCGAACACTGAAGCTTTCTTT
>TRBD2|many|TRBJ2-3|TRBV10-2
CASRETSGRTDTQYF
TGCGCCAGCAGGGAGACTAGCGGCCGCACAGATACGCAGTATTTT
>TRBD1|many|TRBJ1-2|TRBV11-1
CASSLAGQGDYWHYGYTF
TGTGCCAGCAGCCTAGCCGGACAGGGGGACTATTGGCACTATGGCTACACCTTC
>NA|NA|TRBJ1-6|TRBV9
CASSVGLGLNSPLHF
TGTGCCAGCAGCGTGGGACTGGGTCTTAATTCACCCCTCCACTTT
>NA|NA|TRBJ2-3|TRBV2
CASMGRRQYF
TGTGCCAGCATGGGACGCAGGCAGTATTTT
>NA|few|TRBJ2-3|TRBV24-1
CATSDLLGSGETDTQYF
TGTGCCACCAGTGATTTGCTAGGATCAGGGGAGACAGATACGCAGTATTTT
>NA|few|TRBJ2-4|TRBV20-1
CSAWRLAKNIQYF
TGCAGTGCTTGGAGACTAGCCAAAAACATTCAGTACTTC
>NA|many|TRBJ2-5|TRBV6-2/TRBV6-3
CASSPALFGGAEQPETQYF
TGTGCCAGCAGTCCCGCCCTTTTTGGGGGAGCGGAACAACCTGAGACCCAGTACTTC
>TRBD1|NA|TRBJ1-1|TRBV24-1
CATSDSDRGLTEAFF
TGTGCCACCAGTGACTCGGACAGGGGGCTTACTGAAGCTTTCTTT
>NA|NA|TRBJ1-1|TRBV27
CASSTLGPLGTEAFF
TGTGCCAGCAGCACCCTGGGGCCCCTGGGCACTGAAGCTTTCTTT
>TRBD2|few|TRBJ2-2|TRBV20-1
CSAGLAGANTGELFF
TGCAGTGCGGGTTTAGCGGGTGCGAACACCGGGGAGCTGTTTTTT
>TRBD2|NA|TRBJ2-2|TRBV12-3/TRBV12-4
CASSSAGLAGVSGELFF
TGTGCCAGCAGTTCAGCGGGACTAGCGGGAGTTAGTGGGGAGCTGTTTTTT
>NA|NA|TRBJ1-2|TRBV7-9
CASSTEKQVGYGYTF
TGTGCCAGCAGCACCGAGAAGCAAGTGGGCTATGGCTACACCTTC
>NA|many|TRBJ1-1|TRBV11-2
CASTPGTLSAFF
TGTGCCAGCACTCCGGGGACACTTAGCGCTTTCTTT
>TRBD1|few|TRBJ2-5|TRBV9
CASSIRQGLQETQYF
TGTGCCAGCAGCATTCGACAGGGCTTACAAGAGACCCAGTACTTC
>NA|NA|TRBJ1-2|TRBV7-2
CASSLVSWEINYGYTF
TGTGCCAGCAGCTTAGTGTCTTGGGAGATTAACTATGGCTACACCTTC
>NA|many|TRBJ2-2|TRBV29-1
CSVEDREGTAGELFF
TGCAGCGTTGAAGATCGCGAGGGGACGGCCGGGGAGCTGTTTTTT
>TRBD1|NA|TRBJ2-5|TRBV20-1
CSARRRDRIVQETQYF
TGCAGTGCTAGAAGACGGGACAGGATTGTTCAAGAGACCCAGTACTTC
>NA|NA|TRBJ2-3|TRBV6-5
CASSSGKADTQYF
TGTGCCAGCAGTTCAGGGAAAGCAGATACGCAGTATTTT
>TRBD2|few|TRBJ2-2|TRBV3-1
CASSQFGRAGTGELFF
TGTGCCAGCAGCCAATTTGGGAGGGCAGGGACCGGGGAGCTGTTTTTT
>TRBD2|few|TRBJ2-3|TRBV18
CASSTGTSGPKDTQYF
TGTGCCAGCTCAACCGGGACTAGCGGGCCGAAGGATACGCAGTATTTT
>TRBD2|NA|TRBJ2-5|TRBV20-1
CSATGTSGRLGETQYF
TGCAGTGCCACCGGGACTAGCGGGAGATTGGGAGAGACCCAGTACTTC
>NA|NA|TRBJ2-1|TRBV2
CASSATHPNEQFF
TGTGCCAGCAGTGCGACACATCCCAATGAGCAGTTCTTC
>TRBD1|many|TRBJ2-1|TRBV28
CASSLMGTGNYNEQFF
TGTGCCAGCAGTTTAATGGGGACAGGGAATTACAATGAGCAGTTCTTC
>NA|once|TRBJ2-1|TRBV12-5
CASGLVGSREQFF
TGTGCTAGTGGTTTGGTAGGTAGTCGTGAGCAGTTCTTC
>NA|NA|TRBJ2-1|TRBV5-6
CASSFRYSGPSSYNEQFF
TGTGCCAGCAGCTTTCGTTATAGCGGACCGAGCTCCTACAATGAGCAGTTCTTC
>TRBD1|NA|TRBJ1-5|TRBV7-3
CASSGTGVEPQHF
TGTGCCAGCAGCGGGACAGGTGTGGAGCCCCAGCATTTT
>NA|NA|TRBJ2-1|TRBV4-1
CASSLRPPGTLNEQFF
TGCGCCAGCAGCCTCCGACCACCGGGGACCCTGAATGAGCAGTTCTTC